The clone carrying this T cell receptor beta chain was detected only a few times. The data were taken from a study of blood T cell repertoires in COVID-19. Sequenced by immunoSEQ multiplex PCR; TCRdb stores in-frame clones only, minus some. The sample lists 25,000 to 35,000 clones; approximately 80% were seen once. The CDR3 loop spans 17 amino acids. V lost 4 bases and J lost 8; bases outside the gene matches: 12. From germline, CDR1 is LGHNA and CDR2 YNFKEQ. This sequence originates from a man aged 70 or older with active COVID-19. The chain uses TRBV4-2 and TRBJ2-2; 11 bases are shared with TRBD2. The sequenced sample consisted of peripheral blood. The CDR3 coding sequence is TGTGCCAGCAGCCCCTGGGTGATAGCGGGGGGGTCGGGGGAGCTGTTTTTT. Translated: CASSPWVIAGGSGELFF.